The text below deals with one TCR beta chain. What it binds is not known. Profiling relied on immunoSEQ multiplex PCR, and the TCRdb table lists in-frame clones only, not all of them. The sample shows some 35,000 clones, approximately 93% of them seen only once. V lost 3 bases and J 4 bases, leaving 10 bases between the germline ends. The CDR3 consists of 14 residues. CDR1 MNHEY and CDR2 SMNVEV come from the germline V gene (reference sequence). This sample is part of a study of circulating and synovial CD4+ cells in juvenile arthritis. The study's findings and limits: Vbeta family usage analysis did not detect the pathogenic-like versus bulk difference.

Sample: CD4+ T cells from blood. The rearrangement uses TRBV27 and TRBJ1-5; D not resolved. The TCR originated in a human donor with juvenile idiopathic arthritis. CDR3 loop: CASSFFGGNQPQHF. As DNA, the CDR3 is TGTGCCAGCAGTTTCTTCGGCGGGAATCAGCCCCAGCATTTT.